Listed below are T cell receptor beta chains from one sample, sequenced in a study of Tregs in tolerant kidney transplant recipients. The repertoire was sequenced with immunoSEQ multiplex PCR; TCRdb's copy has only in-frame clones and lacks some. The sample consists of 90,000 or so clones, around nine tenths of them appearing once. Material for sequencing was CD8+ T cells from blood. The receptors here all came from a human donor in good health. Each CDR3 is given with its conserved first and last residue. Fields, in order: J gene, V gene, D gene, clone size, CDR3 DNA, CDR3 protein. D genes are given only for firm matches. Clone size is given for some rows only: seen once, a few or many times, or a class if the clone is expanded.

>TRBJ1-5|TRBV21-1|NA|NA
TGTGCCAGCAGCAAAGTTAGGACGTACTTGGATCAGCCCCAGCATTTT
CASSKVRTYLDQPQHF
>TRBJ2-3|TRBV27|TRBD1|NA
TGTGCCAGCAGTTCGCCAGGACAGGGGTCAGATACGCAGTATTTT
CASSSPGQGSDTQYF
>TRBJ2-5|TRBV5-4|TRBD2|NA
TGTGCCAGCAGCTCCTCTAGCGGGGGGTACCAAGAGACCCAGTACTTC
CASSSSSGGYQETQYF
>TRBJ2-7|TRBV7-9|TRBD2|NA
TGTGCCAGCAGCTTAGGGGATGGCGGGAGCACCTCTAGAGAGCAGTACTTC
CASSLGDGGSTSREQYF
>TRBJ2-7|TRBV4-1|NA|NA
TGCGCCAGCAGCCAAGGCGGGGTAGGCGAGCAGTACTTC
CASSQGGVGEQYF
>TRBJ1-5|TRBV5-1|NA|once
TGCGCCAGCAGCTTGGAAAGTAATCAGCCCCAGCATTTT
CASSLESNQPQHF
>TRBJ1-5|TRBV6-5|NA|NA
TGTGCCAGCAGTGCTGGGTATAGCAATCAGCCCCAGCATTTT
CASSAGYSNQPQHF
>TRBJ2-6|TRBV5-1|TRBD1|NA
TGCGCCAGCAGCTTCTTAACCGGGACAGGGAACTTGTACGGGGCCAACGTCCTGACTTTC
CASSFLTGTGNLYGANVLTF
>TRBJ2-1|TRBV4-2|TRBD2|once
TGTGCCAGCAGCCGTATCCATCGGGAGGGGTCCTACAATGAGCAGTTCTTC
CASSRIHREGSYNEQFF
>TRBJ2-6|TRBV12-5|TRBD1|NA
TGTGCTAGTGGTTTGGGCTTCCGGGACAGACAGTCTTACGGGGCCAACGTCCTGACTTTC
CASGLGFRDRQSYGANVLTF
>TRBJ2-3|TRBV15|TRBD2|NA
TGTGCCACCAGCAGTGATAGACTAGCGGGAGACACAGATACGCAGTATTTT
CATSSDRLAGDTDTQYF
>TRBJ1-2|TRBV4-1|NA|NA
TGCGCCAGCAGCCAGGACAGAGACTATGGCTACACCTTC
CASSQDRDYGYTF
>TRBJ2-3|TRBV10-3|NA|NA
TGTGCCATCAGGGGGCGAGATACGCAGTATTTT
CAIRGRDTQYF
>TRBJ1-1|TRBV6-5|NA|NA
TGTGCCAGCAGTTACTCGGCTCGGACTGAAGCTTTCTTT
CASSYSARTEAFF
>TRBJ1-2|TRBV6-4|NA|few
TGTGCCAGCAGTGAGTCGGAGTTTTATGGCTACACCTTC
CASSESEFYGYTF
>TRBJ2-7|TRBV4-1|TRBD2|NA
TGCGCCAGCAGCCAGCCCACTAGCGGGAGAGTCTACGAGCAGTACTTC
CASSQPTSGRVYEQYF
>TRBJ1-1|TRBV10-3|NA|NA
TGTGCCATCAGTGTGGAGGGTATGCTAACTGAAGCTTTCTTT
CAISVEGMLTEAFF
>TRBJ2-2|TRBV29-1|TRBD2|NA
TGCAGCGGACTAGCGGAGAACACCGGGGAGCTGTTTTTT
CSGLAENTGELFF
>TRBJ1-5|TRBV6-6|NA|NA
TGTGCCAGCACCCCAGACAGGCCTAGCAATCAGCCCCAGCATTTT
CASTPDRPSNQPQHF
>TRBJ2-7|TRBV2|TRBD2|NA
TGTGCCAGCAGTGTTTACCTAGCGGGAGAGTACTACGAGCAGTACTTC
CASSVYLAGEYYEQYF
>TRBJ2-7|TRBV2|NA|NA
TGTGCCAGCAACCGGGATCTATCCTACGAGCAGTACTTC
CASNRDLSYEQYF
>TRBJ1-2|TRBV19|NA|NA
TGTGCCAGTAGTATAGATCCGGCAGGCGCCCTCGGCTACACCTTC
CASSIDPAGALGYTF
>TRBJ2-7|TRBV4-1|NA|NA
TGCGCCAGCAGCCCGCCGAGCTACGAGCAGTACTTC
CASSPPSYEQYF
>TRBJ1-4|TRBV4-1|NA|NA
TGCGCCAGCAGCCAAGTACGGACTAATGAAAAACTGTTTTTT
CASSQVRTNEKLFF
>TRBJ1-4|TRBV7-9|TRBD1|NA
TGTGCCAGCAGCTCCACAGGGGGCCTGAATGAAAAACTGTTTTTT
CASSSTGGLNEKLFF
>TRBJ2-5|TRBV9|TRBD2|once
TGTGCCAGCAGGGGCGGGAGGACAGAAACCCAGTACTTC
CASRGGRTETQYF
>TRBJ2-1|TRBV6-5|NA|NA
TGTGCCAGCAGTTATGGGGCGGTTGAGCAGTTCTTC
CASSYGAVEQFF
>TRBJ1-1|TRBV9|TRBD1|once
TGTGCCAGCAGCCCCAGAGGGACAGTGAACACTGAAGCTTTCTTT
CASSPRGTVNTEAFF
>TRBJ2-2|TRBV5-1|NA|NA
TGCGCCAGCAGCTTGGGGCTGAAGGGGCCGGGCACCGGGGAGCTGTTTTTT
CASSLGLKGPGTGELFF
>TRBJ2-7|TRBV27|NA|NA
TGTGCCAGCAGTTATATCGGGTATTCACCCTACGAGCAGTACTTC
CASSYIGYSPYEQYF
>TRBJ2-5|TRBV5-6|TRBD2|NA
TGTGCCAGCAGCCTTGGGTCTAGCGGGAGGGAAGAGACCCAGTACTTC
CASSLGSSGREETQYF
>TRBJ2-1|TRBV27|NA|NA
TGTGCCAGCAGTTTAGGGGCCTACAATGAGCAGTTCTTC
CASSLGAYNEQFF
>TRBJ2-1|TRBV27|TRBD2|NA
TGTGCCAGCAGTCCCCCTCAAGCGGGGGCCTACAATGAGCAGTTCTTC
CASSPPQAGAYNEQFF
>TRBJ2-7|TRBV7-8|NA|once
TGTGCCAGCAGCCCCGGCTACGAGCAGTACTTC
CASSPGYEQYF
>TRBJ2-3|TRBV19|NA|NA
TGTGCCAGTAGTGACAGCGGGCCTCGCACAGATACGCAGTATTTT
CASSDSGPRTDTQYF
>TRBJ2-7|TRBV7-9|TRBD2|NA
TGTGCCAGCAGCTTATACTCGGGGCGGGGACTATCCTACGAGCAGTACTTC
CASSLYSGRGLSYEQYF
>TRBJ2-7|TRBV7-9|NA|NA
TGTGCCAGCAGCTCTCCAGGGTCCTCTTACGAGCAGTACTTC
CASSSPGSSYEQYF
>TRBJ2-1|TRBV11-2|NA|NA
TGTGCCAGCAGCTTAGAACCTGCTTCCTACAATGAGCAGTTCTTC
CASSLEPASYNEQFF
>TRBJ1-1|TRBV4-2|NA|NA
TGTGCCAGCAGCTTGGACCGGGCCTTCGGGACTGAAGCTTTCTTT
CASSLDRAFGTEAFF